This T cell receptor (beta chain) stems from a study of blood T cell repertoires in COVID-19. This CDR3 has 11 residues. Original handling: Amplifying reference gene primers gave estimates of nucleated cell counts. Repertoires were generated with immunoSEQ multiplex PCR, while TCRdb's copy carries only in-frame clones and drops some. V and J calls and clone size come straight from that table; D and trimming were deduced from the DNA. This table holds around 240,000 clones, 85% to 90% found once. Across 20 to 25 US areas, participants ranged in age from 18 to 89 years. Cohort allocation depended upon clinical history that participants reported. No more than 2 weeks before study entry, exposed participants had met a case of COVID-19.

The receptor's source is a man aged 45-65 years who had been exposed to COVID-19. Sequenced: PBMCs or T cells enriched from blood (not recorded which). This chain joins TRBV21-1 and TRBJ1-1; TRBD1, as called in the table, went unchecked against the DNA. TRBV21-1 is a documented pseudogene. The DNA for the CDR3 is TGTGCCAGCGTCATGAACACTGAAGCTTTCTTT. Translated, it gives CASVMNTEAFF.